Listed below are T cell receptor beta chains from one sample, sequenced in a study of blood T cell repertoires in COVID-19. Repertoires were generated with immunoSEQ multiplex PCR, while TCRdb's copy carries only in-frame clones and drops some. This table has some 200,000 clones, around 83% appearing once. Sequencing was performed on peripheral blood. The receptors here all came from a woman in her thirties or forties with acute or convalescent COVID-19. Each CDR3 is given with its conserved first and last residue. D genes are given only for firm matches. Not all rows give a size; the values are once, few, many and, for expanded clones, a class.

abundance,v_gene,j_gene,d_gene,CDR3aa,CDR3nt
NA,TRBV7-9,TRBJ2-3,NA,CASSFSGGDGDTQYF,TGTGCCAGCAGCTTTTCGGGGGGCGATGGAGATACGCAGTATTTT
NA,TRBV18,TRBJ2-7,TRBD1,CASSPGTGEYEQYF,TGTGCCAGCTCACCAGGGACAGGGGAGTACGAGCAGTACTTC
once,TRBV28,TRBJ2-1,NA,CASERADRSYNEQFF,TGTGCCAGCGAAAGGGCTGACAGATCCTACAATGAGCAGTTCTTC
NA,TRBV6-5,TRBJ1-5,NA,CASSTSLGGKPQHF,TGTGCCAGCAGTACCTCCTTGGGGGGTAAACCCCAGCATTTT
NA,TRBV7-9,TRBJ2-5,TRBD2,CASSPMGLAGLETRYF,TGTGCCAGCAGCCCGATGGGACTAGCGGGTCTAGAGACCCGGTACTTC
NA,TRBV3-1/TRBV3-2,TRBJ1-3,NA,CASSQDEVSLSF,TGTGCCAGCAGCCAAGACGAGGTCTCTTTGTCTTTT
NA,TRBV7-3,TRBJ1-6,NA,CASSLDPRVFGSPLHF,TGTGCCAGCAGCTTAGACCCCAGGGTTTTTGGCTCACCCCTCCACTTT
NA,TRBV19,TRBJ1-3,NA,CASTDIGLSGNTIYF,TGTGCCAGTACGGACATCGGCCTCTCTGGAAACACCATATATTTT
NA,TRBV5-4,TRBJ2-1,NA,CASSLESGSYNEQFF,TGTGCCAGCAGCTTGGAAAGCGGATCCTACAATGAGCAGTTCTTC
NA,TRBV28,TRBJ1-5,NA,CASSLALGYSNQPQHF,TGTGCCAGCAGTTTGGCTCTAGGATATAGCAATCAGCCCCAGCATTTT
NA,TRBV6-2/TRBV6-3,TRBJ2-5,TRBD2,CASSLSGSRQTQYF,TGTGCCAGCAGCCTCAGCGGGAGCAGGCAGACCCAGTACTTC
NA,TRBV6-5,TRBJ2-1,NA,CASSHQDLYNEQFF,TGTGCCAGCAGCCACCAAGACTTGTACAATGAGCAGTTCTTC
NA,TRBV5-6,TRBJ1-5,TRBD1,CASSLSDRGNQPQHF,TGTGCCAGCAGCTTATCGGACAGGGGGAATCAGCCCCAGCATTTT
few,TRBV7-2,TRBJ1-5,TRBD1,CASSIDRGPQPQHF,TGTGCCAGCAGCATTGATAGGGGGCCCCAGCCCCAGCATTTT
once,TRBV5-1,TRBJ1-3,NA,CASSFSSPGSGNTIYF,TGCGCCAGCAGCTTTTCGTCGCCGGGCTCTGGAAACACCATATATTTT
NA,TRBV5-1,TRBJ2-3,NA,CASSLKGTDTQYF,TGCGCCAGCAGCTTAAAGGGGACAGATACGCAGTATTTT
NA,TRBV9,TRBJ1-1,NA,CASSVATGGTEAFF,TGTGCCAGCAGCGTAGCCACGGGGGGAACTGAAGCTTTCTTT
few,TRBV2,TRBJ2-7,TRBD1,CASRSGQGYEQYF,TGTGCCAGCAGATCGGGACAGGGGTACGAGCAGTACTTC
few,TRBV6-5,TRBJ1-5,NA,CASSQGAGLQPQHF,TGTGCCAGCAGCCAGGGTGCCGGTTTACAGCCCCAGCATTTT
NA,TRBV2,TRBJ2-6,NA,CACKRISSAGANVLTF,TGTGCCTGCAAGAGGATATCCAGCGCTGGGGCCAACGTCCTGACTTTC
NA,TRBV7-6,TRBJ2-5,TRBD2,CASSSGLAVFGGLQETQYF,TGTGCCAGCAGCTCGGGACTAGCGGTCTTCGGGGGCCTCCAAGAGACCCAGTACTTC
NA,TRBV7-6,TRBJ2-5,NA,CASSVARQETQYF,TGTGCCAGCAGCGTAGCTAGACAAGAGACCCAGTACTTC
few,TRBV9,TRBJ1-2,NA,CASSVGTAVGGYTF,TGTGCCAGCAGCGTTGGAACAGCGGTCGGGGGCTACACCTTC
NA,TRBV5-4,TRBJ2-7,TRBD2,CASSFGTMAYEQYF,TGTGCCAGCAGCTTTGGGACTATGGCCTACGAGCAGTACTTC
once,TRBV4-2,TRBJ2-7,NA,CASSHQTGVGSYEQYF,TGTGCCAGCAGCCACCAGACGGGGGTAGGAAGCTACGAGCAGTACTTC
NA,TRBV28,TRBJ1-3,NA,CASTPGGGSGNTIYF,TGTGCCAGCACCCCCGGGGGGGGTTCTGGAAACACCATATATTTT
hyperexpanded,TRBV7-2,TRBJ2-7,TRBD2,CASSLREGPNEQYF,TGTGCCAGCAGCTTAAGGGAGGGCCCTAACGAGCAGTACTTC
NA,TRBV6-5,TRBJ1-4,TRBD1,CASRYRGGLTNEKLFF,TGTGCCAGCAGATACAGGGGGGGCCTTACTAATGAAAAACTGTTTTTT
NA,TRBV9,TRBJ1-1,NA,CASSRRGGKTEAFF,TGTGCCAGCAGCCGACGGGGAGGGAAAACTGAAGCTTTCTTT
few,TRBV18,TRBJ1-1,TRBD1,CASSPNRDSWNTEAFF,TGTGCCAGCTCACCGAATCGGGACAGCTGGAACACTGAAGCTTTCTTT
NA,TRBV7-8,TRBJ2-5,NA,CASSLVSTAGYEETQYF,TGTGCCAGCAGCTTAGTCTCCACAGCGGGTTATGAAGAGACCCAGTACTTC